This TCR beta chain was obtained from a study of post-analysis software for immune sequencing data. Libraries were made from TCR beta cDNA, and they carried unique molecular identifiers. MiXCR, run by TCRdb on the PCR reads, gives a single entry per CDR3 protein. The profile covers around 700,000 distinct CDR3 sequences, with about 60% appearing a single time and roughly 12% taken by the ten largest. Points from the study as a whole: Included in a set of 5 or 6 TRBV segments more frequent in patients than controls were TRBV5-6, TRBV5-1 and TRBV20-1.

Worth noting for this clonotype: Its cognate antigen is unknown.

The CDR3 totals 13 residues. Germline V CDR1 and CDR2: SNHLY, FYNNEI. V was clipped by 1 base and J by 4 bases, with 7 bases between them. The clonotype originates from a girl aged 2 to 10 with multiple sclerosis. The chain uses TRBV2 and TRBJ1-2; tentative D call: TRBD1 (5 bases). The sequenced sample was blood. The DNA of the CDR3 is TGTGCCAGCAGTGAAGACAGGTTCTATGGCTACACCTTC. Translated, it gives CASSEDRFYGYTF.